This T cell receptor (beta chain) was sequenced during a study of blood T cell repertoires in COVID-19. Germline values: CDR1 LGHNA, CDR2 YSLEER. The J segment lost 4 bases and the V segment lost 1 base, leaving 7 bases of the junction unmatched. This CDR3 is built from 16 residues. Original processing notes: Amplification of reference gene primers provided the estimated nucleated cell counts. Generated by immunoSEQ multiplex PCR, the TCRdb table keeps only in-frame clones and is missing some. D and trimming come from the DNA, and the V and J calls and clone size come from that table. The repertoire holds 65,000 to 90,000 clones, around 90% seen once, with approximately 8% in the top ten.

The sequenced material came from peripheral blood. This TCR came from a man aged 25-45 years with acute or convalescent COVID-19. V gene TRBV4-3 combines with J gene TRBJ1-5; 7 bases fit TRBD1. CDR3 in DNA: TGCGCCAGCAGCCAAGGAACAGGGGAGCTTAATCAGCCCCAGCATTTT. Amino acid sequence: CASSQGTGELNQPQHF.